One sample yielded the 7 T cell receptor beta chains listed below, sequenced in a study of T cell repertoires in cytomegalovirus infection. TCRdb re-called the reads through MiXCR, storing one row per CDR3 protein. The sample holds tens of thousands of distinct CDR3 sequences, 33% seen once. Antigens for these TCRs are unknown. The sample comprised PBMCs, sequenced either directly or after in vitro stimulation (not recorded which). These receptors were collected from a human donor in good health (CMV status not recorded). Some clones in this sample may be carry-over from other donors' samples.

The J gene is TRBJ1-1, the V gene TRBV15, with unresolved D. This CDR3 comprises 16 residues. Per the germline V gene, CDR1 is LNHNV and CDR2 is YYDKDF (reference sequence). Trimming left V 0 bases short and J 2 bases short, with 13 bases between. CDR3: CATSRDTSLENTEAFF. CDR3 coding DNA: TGTGCCACCAGCAGAGATACGAGCCTGGAAAACACTGAAGCTTTCTTT.

V gene TRBV5-5 combines with J gene TRBJ1-5; D call uncertain. In germline, CDR1 is SGHKS, CDR2 YYEKEE (reference sequence). Trimming took 4 bases from V and 8 from J, leaving 13 bases between them. The CDR3 runs 13 residues. The CDR3 sequence is CASSLDPAKPQHF. The CDR3 region has the DNA TGTGCCAGCAGCCTGGACCCTGCTAAGCCCCAGCATTTT.

The V and J genes are TRBV5-1 and TRBJ2-2; D is perhaps TRBD2 (5 bases). V was shortened by 4 bases and J by 7 bases, with 17 bases between the two germline ends. The germline CDR1 and CDR2 sequences are SGHRS and YFSETQ. There are 15 residues in the CDR3. Written as DNA, the CDR3 is TGCGCCAGCAGCCGCGGTGCTGATGCGGGCGGGGAGCTGTTTTTT. Translation gives CASSRGADAGGELFF. Together with reference TRBV5-1 and TRBJ2-2, the CDR3 gives the full variable domain: KAGVTQTPRYLIKTRGQQVTLSCSPISGHRSVSWYQQTPGQGLQFLFEYFSETQRNKGNFPGRFSGRQFSNSRSEMNVSTLELGDSALYLCASSRGADAGGELFFGEGSRLTVL.

This chain links TRBV18 with TRBJ2-7; D not certain. Germline V lookup: CDR1 KGHSH, CDR2 LQKENI. The CDR3 is 11 residues long. Trimming pared 5 bases from V and 5 bases from J, leaving 7 bases between. The DNA for the CDR3 is TGTGCCAGCTCATCTACTGACGAGCAGTACTTC. It specifies CASSSTDEQYF.

Written as DNA, the CDR3 is TGTGCCACCATGGATGCAAGGCTAAGGACAGATACGCAGTATTTT. As protein: CATMDARLRTDTQYF. This chain uses TRBV24-1 with TRBJ2-3, with D uncertain. Germline V CDR1 and CDR2: KGHDR, SFDVKD. V lost 8 bases and J 3 bases, leaving 17 bases between the germline ends. The CDR3 runs to 15 residues.

The chain employs TRBV7-2 and TRBJ2-7; TRBD1 aligns across 10 bases. V was pared by 10 bases and J by 4 bases, with 10 bases of the junction left unmatched. The V gene's germline CDR1 is SGHTA and CDR2 FQGNSA. The CDR3 covers 14 residues. The CDR3 sequence: CAISQDRGGYEQYF. The CDR3 nucleotides read TGTGCCATCTCTCAGGACAGGGGGGGGTACGAGCAGTACTTC.

This chain joins TRBV10-3 and TRBJ1-5, with D possibly TRBD1 on 5 matching bases. The CDR3 covers 14 residues. Trimming left V 3 bases short and J 6 bases short, with 12 bases between. Germline loops: CDR1 ENHRY, CDR2 SYGVKD. In DNA form, the CDR3 reads TGTGCCATCAGTGATGACAGAACTCGTCAGCCCCAGCATTTT. This translates into CAISDDRTRQPQHF.